This is a list of T cell receptor beta chains from one sample in a study of T cells after yellow fever vaccination. TCRdb fed the 5' RACE reads into MiXCR, producing one record per CDR3 protein. The sample lists about 260,000 distinct CDR3 sequences; 3.6% were seen once. Sequencing was performed on PBMCs, taken 15 days after the yellow fever booster vaccination. These TCRs come from a man aged 18 to 30 who received the YFV17D yellow fever vaccine. Both conserved end residues are part of each CDR3. D genes are given only for firm matches. Each size is once, few or many counts, or a class when the clone is expanded.

cdr3_nt: TGTGCCAGTAGTTCTAAAGGACAGTTCAATCAGCCCCAGCATTTT
cdr3_aa: CASSSKGQFNQPQHF
clone_size: few
j_call: TRBJ1-5
v_call: TRBV19
d_call: -

cdr3_nt: TGTGCCAGCAGTTTCGGACAGGGGGTAACACAAGAGACCCAGTACTTC
cdr3_aa: CASSFGQGVTQETQYF
clone_size: many
j_call: TRBJ2-5
v_call: TRBV6-5
d_call: TRBD1

cdr3_nt: TGTGCCAGCAGCTTGAAGCGGGGGGGCCTCGATGAGCAGTTCTTC
cdr3_aa: CASSLKRGGLDEQFF
clone_size: many
j_call: TRBJ2-1
v_call: TRBV7-9
d_call: TRBD2

cdr3_nt: TGCGCCAGCAGCCAACTGACTAGAATAGGCGGGGAGCTGTTTTTT
cdr3_aa: CASSQLTRIGGELFF
clone_size: many
j_call: TRBJ2-2
v_call: TRBV4-1
d_call: -

cdr3_nt: TGCGCCAGCGGACAGGGTTCAGATACGCAGTATTTT
cdr3_aa: CASGQGSDTQYF
clone_size: many
j_call: TRBJ2-3
v_call: TRBV5-1
d_call: TRBD1

cdr3_nt: TGTGCCAGCTCACTCGGACAGGTCGGGAACACCGGGGAGCTGTTTTTT
cdr3_aa: CASSLGQVGNTGELFF
clone_size: many
j_call: TRBJ2-2
v_call: TRBV18
d_call: TRBD1

cdr3_nt: TGTGCCAGCAGCCCTTTGGTTGGGGCTAGCACAGATACGCAGTATTTT
cdr3_aa: CASSPLVGASTDTQYF
clone_size: many
j_call: TRBJ2-3
v_call: TRBV7-2
d_call: -

cdr3_nt: TGCGCCAGCAGCTCCGACAGGGTCTTAAGTACGCAGTATTTT
cdr3_aa: CASSSDRVLSTQYF
clone_size: many
j_call: TRBJ2-3
v_call: TRBV5-1
d_call: TRBD1

cdr3_nt: TGTGCCAGCAGTGAACAAGAAGGCACTGAAGCTTTCTTT
cdr3_aa: CASSEQEGTEAFF
clone_size: many
j_call: TRBJ1-1
v_call: TRBV12-3/TRBV12-4
d_call: -

cdr3_nt: TGCAGTGCTAGGACTAGCGGGGTCGATACGCAGTATTTT
cdr3_aa: CSARTSGVDTQYF
clone_size: many
j_call: TRBJ2-3
v_call: TRBV20-1
d_call: TRBD2

cdr3_nt: TGTGCCAGCACCCGGGACAGGGAAGAAGAGACCCAGTACTTC
cdr3_aa: CASTRDREEETQYF
clone_size: many
j_call: TRBJ2-5
v_call: TRBV6-1
d_call: TRBD1

cdr3_nt: TGCGCCAGCAGTAAGGGTGTTTTTCAGGAGACCCAGTACTTC
cdr3_aa: CASSKGVFQETQYF
clone_size: many
j_call: TRBJ2-5
v_call: TRBV4-3
d_call: -

cdr3_nt: TGTGCCAGCACTATCCCGGGACAGGGAGGCACTGAAGCTTTCTTT
cdr3_aa: CASTIPGQGGTEAFF
clone_size: many
j_call: TRBJ1-1
v_call: TRBV28
d_call: TRBD1

cdr3_nt: TGTGCCAGCAGCCCAGCCGGGCGGGCCTCCTACGAGCAGTACTTC
cdr3_aa: CASSPAGRASYEQYF
clone_size: many
j_call: TRBJ2-7
v_call: TRBV7-6
d_call: -

cdr3_nt: TGTGCCAGTAGTACAGGGGGCGAAGGCTACACCTTC
cdr3_aa: CASSTGGEGYTF
clone_size: many
j_call: TRBJ1-2
v_call: TRBV19
d_call: TRBD1

cdr3_nt: TGTGCCAGCAGCTTTAGGGGGAGGATGGGCACAGATACGCAGTATTTT
cdr3_aa: CASSFRGRMGTDTQYF
clone_size: many
j_call: TRBJ2-3
v_call: TRBV11-2
d_call: -

cdr3_nt: TGTGCCACCAGTGATTTAAGAGAGCAGTTCTTC
cdr3_aa: CATSDLREQFF
clone_size: many
j_call: TRBJ2-1
v_call: TRBV24-1
d_call: -

cdr3_nt: TGTGCCAGCTCACCACTCAAGTTCGATACGCAGTATTTT
cdr3_aa: CASSPLKFDTQYF
clone_size: many
j_call: TRBJ2-3
v_call: TRBV18
d_call: -

cdr3_nt: TGCGCCAGCAGCTTGGGGCTGGGCGGGGAGCTGTTTTTT
cdr3_aa: CASSLGLGGELFF
clone_size: many
j_call: TRBJ2-2
v_call: TRBV5-1
d_call: -